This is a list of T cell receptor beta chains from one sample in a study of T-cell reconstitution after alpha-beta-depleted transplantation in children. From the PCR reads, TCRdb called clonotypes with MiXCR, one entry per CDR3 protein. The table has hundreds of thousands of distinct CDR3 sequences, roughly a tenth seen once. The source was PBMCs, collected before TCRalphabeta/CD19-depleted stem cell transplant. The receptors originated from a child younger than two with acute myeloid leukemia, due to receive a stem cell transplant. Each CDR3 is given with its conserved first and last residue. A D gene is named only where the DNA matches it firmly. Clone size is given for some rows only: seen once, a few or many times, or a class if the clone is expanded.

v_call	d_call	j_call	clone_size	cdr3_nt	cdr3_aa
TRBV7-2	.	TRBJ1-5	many	TGTGCCAGCAGCTTTGCAGGGATCAATCAGCCCCAGCATTTT	CASSFAGINQPQHF
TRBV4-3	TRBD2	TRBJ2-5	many	TGCGCCAGCAGCCAAGATCACCAGCGGGAACAGACCCAGTACTTC	CASSQDHQREQTQYF
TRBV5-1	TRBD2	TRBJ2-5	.	TGCGCCAGCAGCTTGGGGGCTAGCGGCCTTACGAGGGAGACCCAGTACTTC	CASSLGASGLTRETQYF
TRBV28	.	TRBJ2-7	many	TGTGCCAGCAGCCCGCAAAGCATTTCTGGCGAGCAGTACTTC	CASSPQSISGEQYF
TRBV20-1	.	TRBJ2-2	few	TGCAGTGCTAGAGATCGAACTAGGGGTATCGGGGAGCTGTTTTTT	CSARDRTRGIGELFF
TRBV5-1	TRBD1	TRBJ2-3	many	TGCGCCAGCAGTTCTGACTCGGACAGGCTTTACGATACGCAGTATTTT	CASSSDSDRLYDTQYF
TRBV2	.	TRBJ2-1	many	TGTGCCAGCAGTGTCGTGGGGGCCGCCTACAATGAGCAGTTCTTC	CASSVVGAAYNEQFF
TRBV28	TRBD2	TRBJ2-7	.	TGTGCCAGCAGTTTATACCTAGCGGGAGCAACTTCCTACGAGCAGCACTTC	CASSLYLAGATSYEQHF
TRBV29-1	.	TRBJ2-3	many	TGCAGCGTTGCGCGGAGACTTAGCACAGATACGCAGTATTTT	CSVARRLSTDTQYF
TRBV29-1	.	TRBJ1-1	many	TGCAGCGCTGGACATTCGAACACTGAAGCTTTCTTT	CSAGHSNTEAFF
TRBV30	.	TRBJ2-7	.	TGTGCCTGGAGAAAACAGCCCCCCTACGAGCAGTACTTC	CAWRKQPPYEQYF
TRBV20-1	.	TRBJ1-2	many	TGCAGTGCTAGAGATCGAAGCGGCGGGGCCTATGGCTACACCTTC	CSARDRSGGAYGYTF
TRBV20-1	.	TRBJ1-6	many	TGCAGTGGGGAGGGAGGGAATTCACCCCTCCACTTT	CSGEGGNSPLHF
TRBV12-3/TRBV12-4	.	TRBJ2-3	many	TGTGCCAGCAGTTTCCCCCTCGTGGGTACAGATACGCAGTATTTT	CASSFPLVGTDTQYF
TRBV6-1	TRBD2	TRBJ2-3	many	TGTGCCAGCGGACGTTTAGCGGGGGGCACAGATACGCAGTATTTT	CASGRLAGGTDTQYF
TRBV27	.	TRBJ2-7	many	TGTGCCAGCAGTGGATCCGGGACTCGCTCCTACGAGCAGTACTTC	CASSGSGTRSYEQYF
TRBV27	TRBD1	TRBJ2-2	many	TGTGCCAGCAGTCCTCAGGGGGCTGGGACCGGGGAGCTGTTTTTT	CASSPQGAGTGELFF
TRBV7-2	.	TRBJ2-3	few	TGTGCCAGCAGCCGATCCGCTCCGGGACTTATCACAGATACGCAGTATTTT	CASSRSAPGLITDTQYF
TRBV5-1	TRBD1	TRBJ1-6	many	TGCGCCAGCAGCCTGGGACAGCTCAACTCCTATAATTCACCCCTCCACTTT	CASSLGQLNSYNSPLHF
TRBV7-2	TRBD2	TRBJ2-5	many	TGTGCCAGCAGCTTGAGGGAGGGGGAGACCCAGTACTTC	CASSLREGETQYF
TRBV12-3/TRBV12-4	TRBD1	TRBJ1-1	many	TGTGCCAGCAGTGCTGGACAGGGGGGGGACACTGAAGCTTTCTTT	CASSAGQGGDTEAFF
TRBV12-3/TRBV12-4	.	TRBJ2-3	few	TGTGCCAGCAGTTTAACGGCTTATACGAGCACAGATACGCAGTATTTT	CASSLTAYTSTDTQYF
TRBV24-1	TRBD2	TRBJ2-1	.	TGTGCCACCAGCAGATCGACTAGCGCAGAGCAGTTCTTC	CATSRSTSAEQFF
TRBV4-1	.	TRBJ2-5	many	TGCGCCAGCAGCCAAATTATAGCGTCCCAAGAGACCCAGTACTTC	CASSQIIASQETQYF
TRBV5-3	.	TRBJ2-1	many	TGTGCCAGAAGCTTTGGGCCCGGGACTTCAATCATCGAGCAGTTCTTC	CARSFGPGTSIIEQFF
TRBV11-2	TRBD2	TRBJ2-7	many	TGTGCCAGCAGCACACCGACTAGCGGGAGTTACGAGCAGTACTTC	CASSTPTSGSYEQYF
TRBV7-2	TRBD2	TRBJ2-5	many	TGTGCCAGCAGCTCCCCGATGGTAGCGGGCTCTCAAGAGACCCAGTACTTC	CASSSPMVAGSQETQYF
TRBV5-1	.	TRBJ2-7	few	TGCGCCAGCAGCTTGGCCCTTACAGGGAACAACGAGCAGTACTTC	CASSLALTGNNEQYF
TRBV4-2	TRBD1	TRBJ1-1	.	TGTGCCAGCAGCGCCCGACAGGGCGCGAACACTGAAGCTTTCTTT	CASSARQGANTEAFF
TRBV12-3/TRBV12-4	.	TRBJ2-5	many	TGTGCCAGCAGTGCGGGGGCGCGGGAGACCCAGTACTTC	CASSAGARETQYF
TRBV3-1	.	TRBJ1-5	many	TGTGCCAGCAGCGAGGGGTGGGGGGCTGGGAAGCCCCAGCATTTT	CASSEGWGAGKPQHF
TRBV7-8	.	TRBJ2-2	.	TGTGCCAGCAGCTACCTAGTGAGCACCGGGGAGCTGTTTTTT	CASSYLVSTGELFF
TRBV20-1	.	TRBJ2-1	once	TGCAGTGCTAGAGCCAGTGGGGGAGCCTCCTACAATGGGCAGTTCTTC	CSARASGGASYNGQFF
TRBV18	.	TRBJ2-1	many	TGTGCCAGCTCACCGGTAGGAGGGAGAGCTTACTACAATGAGCAGTTCTTC	CASSPVGGRAYYNEQFF
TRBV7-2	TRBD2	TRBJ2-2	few	TGTGCCAGCAGCCAGACTAGCGGGAGAGTTGGCGGGGAGCTGTTTTTT	CASSQTSGRVGGELFF
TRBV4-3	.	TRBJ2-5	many	TGCGCCAGCAGCCTATTTGCAGGGGCTAAAGAGACCCAGTACTTC	CASSLFAGAKETQYF
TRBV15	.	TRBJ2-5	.	TGTGCCACCAGCAGACCGAATCAAGAGACCCAGTACTTC	CATSRPNQETQYF
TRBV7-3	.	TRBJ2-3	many	TGTGCCAGCAGCTTAGCCCACACAGATACGCAGTATTTT	CASSLAHTDTQYF
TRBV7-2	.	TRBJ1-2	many	TGTGCCAGCAGCTTAGCGCTTGGGCAGGTCAACTATGGCTACACCTTC	CASSLALGQVNYGYTF
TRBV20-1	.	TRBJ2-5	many	TGCAGTGCTAGAGTCCCAGGGGATTCACAAGAGACCCAGTACTTC	CSARVPGDSQETQYF
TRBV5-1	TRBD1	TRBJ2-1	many	TGCGCCAGCAGCCTTGGGGACAGATACAATGAGCAGTTCTTC	CASSLGDRYNEQFF
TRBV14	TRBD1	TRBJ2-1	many	TGTGCCAGCAGCCAAACAGGGGGTACCTACAATGAGCAGTTCTTC	CASSQTGGTYNEQFF